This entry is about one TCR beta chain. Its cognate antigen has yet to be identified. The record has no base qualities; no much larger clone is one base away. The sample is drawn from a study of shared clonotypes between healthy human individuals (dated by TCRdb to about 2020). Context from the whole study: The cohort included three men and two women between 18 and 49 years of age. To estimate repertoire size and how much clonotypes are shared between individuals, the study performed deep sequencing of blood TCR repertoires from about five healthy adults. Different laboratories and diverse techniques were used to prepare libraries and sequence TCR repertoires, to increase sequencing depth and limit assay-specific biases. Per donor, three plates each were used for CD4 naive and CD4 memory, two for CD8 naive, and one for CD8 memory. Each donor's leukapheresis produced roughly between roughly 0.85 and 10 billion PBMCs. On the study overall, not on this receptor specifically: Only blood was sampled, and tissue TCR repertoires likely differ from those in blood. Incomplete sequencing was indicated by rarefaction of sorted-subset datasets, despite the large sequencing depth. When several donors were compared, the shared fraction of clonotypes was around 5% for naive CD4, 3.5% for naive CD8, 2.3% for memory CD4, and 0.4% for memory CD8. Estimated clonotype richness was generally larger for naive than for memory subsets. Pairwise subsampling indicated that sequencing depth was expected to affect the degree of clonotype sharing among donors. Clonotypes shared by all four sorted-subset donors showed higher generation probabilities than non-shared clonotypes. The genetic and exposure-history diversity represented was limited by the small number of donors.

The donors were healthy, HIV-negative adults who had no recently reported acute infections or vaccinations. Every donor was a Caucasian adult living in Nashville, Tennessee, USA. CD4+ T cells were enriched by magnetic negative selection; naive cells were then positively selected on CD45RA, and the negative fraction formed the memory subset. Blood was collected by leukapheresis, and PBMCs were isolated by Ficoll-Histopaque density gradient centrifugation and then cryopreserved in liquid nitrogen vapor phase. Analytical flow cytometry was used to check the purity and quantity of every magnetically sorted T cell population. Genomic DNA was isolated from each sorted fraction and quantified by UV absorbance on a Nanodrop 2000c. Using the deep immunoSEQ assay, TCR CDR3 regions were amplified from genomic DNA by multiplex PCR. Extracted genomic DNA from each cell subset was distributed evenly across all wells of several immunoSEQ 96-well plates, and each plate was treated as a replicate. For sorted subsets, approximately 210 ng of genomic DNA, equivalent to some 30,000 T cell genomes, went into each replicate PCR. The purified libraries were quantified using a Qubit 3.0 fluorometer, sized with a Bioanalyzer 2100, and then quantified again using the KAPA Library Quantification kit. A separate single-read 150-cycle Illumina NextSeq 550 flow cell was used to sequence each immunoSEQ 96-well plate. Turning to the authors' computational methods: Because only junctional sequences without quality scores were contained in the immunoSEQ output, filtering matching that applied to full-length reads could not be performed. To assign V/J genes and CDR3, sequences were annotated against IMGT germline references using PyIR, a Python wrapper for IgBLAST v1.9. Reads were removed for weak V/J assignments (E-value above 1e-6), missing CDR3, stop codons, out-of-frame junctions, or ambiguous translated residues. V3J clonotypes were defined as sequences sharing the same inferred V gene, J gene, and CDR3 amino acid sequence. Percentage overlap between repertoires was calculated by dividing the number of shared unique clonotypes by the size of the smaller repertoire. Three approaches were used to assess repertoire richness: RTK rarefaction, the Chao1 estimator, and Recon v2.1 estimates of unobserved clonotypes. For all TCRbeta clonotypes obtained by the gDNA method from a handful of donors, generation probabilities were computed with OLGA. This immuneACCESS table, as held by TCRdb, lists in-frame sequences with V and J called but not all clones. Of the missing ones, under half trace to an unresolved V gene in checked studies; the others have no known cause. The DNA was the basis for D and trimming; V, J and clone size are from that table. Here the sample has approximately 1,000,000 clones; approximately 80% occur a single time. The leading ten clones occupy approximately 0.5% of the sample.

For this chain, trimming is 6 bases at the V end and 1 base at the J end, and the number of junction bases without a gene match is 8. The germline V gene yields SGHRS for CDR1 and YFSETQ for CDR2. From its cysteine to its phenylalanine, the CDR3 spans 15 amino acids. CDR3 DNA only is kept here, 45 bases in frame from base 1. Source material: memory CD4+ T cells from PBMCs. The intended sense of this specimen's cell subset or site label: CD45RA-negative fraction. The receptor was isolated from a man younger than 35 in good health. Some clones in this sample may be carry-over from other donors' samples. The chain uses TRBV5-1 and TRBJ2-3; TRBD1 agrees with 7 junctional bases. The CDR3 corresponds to CASTPPGQGTDTQYF. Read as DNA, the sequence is TGCGCCAGCACCCCGCCCGGACAGGGCACAGATACGCAGTATTTT.